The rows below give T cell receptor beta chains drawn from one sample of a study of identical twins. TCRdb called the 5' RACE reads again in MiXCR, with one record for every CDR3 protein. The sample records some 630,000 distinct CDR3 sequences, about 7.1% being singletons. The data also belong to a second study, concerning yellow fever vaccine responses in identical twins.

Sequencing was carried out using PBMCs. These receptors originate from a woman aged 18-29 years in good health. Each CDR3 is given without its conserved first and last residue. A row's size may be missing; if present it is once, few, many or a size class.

CDR3 protein: ASSQLAGPHTGELF
clone size: .
V gene: TRBV28
CDR3 length: 14
J gene: TRBJ2-2

CDR3 protein: ASRTGTPNTGELF
clone size: few
V gene: TRBV5-1
CDR3 length: 13
J gene: TRBJ2-2

CDR3 protein: ASSKDYNQPQH
clone size: .
V gene: TRBV19
CDR3 length: 11
J gene: TRBJ1-5

CDR3 protein: ASSLDRGGQLAF
clone size: .
V gene: TRBV11-2
CDR3 length: 12
J gene: TRBJ1-1

CDR3 protein: ASSFQDRNEQF
clone size: few
V gene: TRBV27
CDR3 length: 11
J gene: TRBJ2-1

CDR3 protein: ASSPGTFTSGETQY
clone size: .
V gene: TRBV5-6
CDR3 length: 14
J gene: TRBJ2-5

CDR3 protein: ASSFTSGGVSTDTQY
clone size: few
V gene: TRBV12-3/TRBV12-4
CDR3 length: 15
J gene: TRBJ2-3

CDR3 protein: ASATLAGGPRDTQY
clone size: .
V gene: TRBV12-5
CDR3 length: 14
J gene: TRBJ2-3

CDR3 protein: SAVSAPLPAGGYT
clone size: few
V gene: TRBV29-1
CDR3 length: 13
J gene: TRBJ1-2

CDR3 protein: SVEGLDTRSYNEQF
clone size: many
V gene: TRBV29-1
CDR3 length: 14
J gene: TRBJ2-1

CDR3 protein: ASSFSAGGGGELF
clone size: few
V gene: TRBV7-8
CDR3 length: 13
J gene: TRBJ2-2

CDR3 protein: AISDDRVVMNTEAF
clone size: many
V gene: TRBV10-3
CDR3 length: 14
J gene: TRBJ1-1

CDR3 protein: ASSYGQPGEQF
clone size: .
V gene: TRBV6-2/TRBV6-3
CDR3 length: 11
J gene: TRBJ2-1

CDR3 protein: SVVGQGSSYEQY
clone size: .
V gene: TRBV29-1
CDR3 length: 12
J gene: TRBJ2-7

CDR3 protein: SAEDSATNEKLF
clone size: many
V gene: TRBV20-1
CDR3 length: 12
J gene: TRBJ1-4

CDR3 protein: AITGSGGSYNEQF
clone size: few
V gene: TRBV10-3
CDR3 length: 13
J gene: TRBJ2-1

CDR3 protein: ATSRDASGSGISTGELF
clone size: many
V gene: TRBV15
CDR3 length: 17
J gene: TRBJ2-2

CDR3 protein: ASSRDYYGYT
clone size: .
V gene: TRBV12-3/TRBV12-4
CDR3 length: 10
J gene: TRBJ1-2

CDR3 protein: ASSQERSYNEQF
clone size: .
V gene: TRBV3-1
CDR3 length: 12
J gene: TRBJ2-1

CDR3 protein: ASSLSGKRGAYNEQF
clone size: many
V gene: TRBV12-3/TRBV12-4
CDR3 length: 15
J gene: TRBJ2-1

CDR3 protein: ASSLNPTSYANEQF
clone size: many
V gene: TRBV5-6
CDR3 length: 14
J gene: TRBJ2-1

CDR3 protein: ASNLDRTYNQPQH
clone size: few
V gene: TRBV19
CDR3 length: 13
J gene: TRBJ1-5

CDR3 protein: ASSFIVGQGASDTQY
clone size: many
V gene: TRBV7-9
CDR3 length: 15
J gene: TRBJ2-3

CDR3 protein: SARKGGQETQY
clone size: .
V gene: TRBV29-1
CDR3 length: 11
J gene: TRBJ2-5

CDR3 protein: ASSFTGTSDNEQF
clone size: .
V gene: TRBV5-6
CDR3 length: 13
J gene: TRBJ2-1

CDR3 protein: ASSQDSVDREDNEQF
clone size: few
V gene: TRBV4-1
CDR3 length: 15
J gene: TRBJ2-1

CDR3 protein: ASSRPGVEGTEAF
clone size: few
V gene: TRBV4-1
CDR3 length: 13
J gene: TRBJ1-1

CDR3 protein: ASSEQGAPGYT
clone size: few
V gene: TRBV11-3
CDR3 length: 11
J gene: TRBJ1-2

CDR3 protein: ASSLAYLSGPDTQY
clone size: .
V gene: TRBV12-3/TRBV12-4
CDR3 length: 14
J gene: TRBJ2-3

CDR3 protein: SARDEEPEQY
clone size: few
V gene: TRBV20-1
CDR3 length: 10
J gene: TRBJ2-7

CDR3 protein: ASIGGSDTQY
clone size: few
V gene: TRBV28
CDR3 length: 10
J gene: TRBJ2-3

CDR3 protein: ASSVDAGGPTDTQY
clone size: many
V gene: TRBV9
CDR3 length: 14
J gene: TRBJ2-3

CDR3 protein: SARDEGSGSLEQF
clone size: .
V gene: TRBV20-1
CDR3 length: 13
J gene: TRBJ2-1

CDR3 protein: ASSWGVDTQY
clone size: .
V gene: TRBV7-9
CDR3 length: 10
J gene: TRBJ2-3

CDR3 protein: ASSSGPLGEQF
clone size: few
V gene: TRBV7-9
CDR3 length: 11
J gene: TRBJ2-1

CDR3 protein: ATTLIAGDSGANVLT
clone size: few
V gene: TRBV15
CDR3 length: 15
J gene: TRBJ2-6

CDR3 protein: ASSIGRLYEQY
clone size: few
V gene: TRBV28
CDR3 length: 11
J gene: TRBJ2-7

CDR3 protein: ASSLETGGDTQY
clone size: .
V gene: TRBV7-8
CDR3 length: 12
J gene: TRBJ2-3

CDR3 protein: SVGLSTDTQY
clone size: many
V gene: TRBV29-1
CDR3 length: 10
J gene: TRBJ2-3

CDR3 protein: ASSYHLLGGNSYNEQF
clone size: .
V gene: TRBV6-2/TRBV6-3
CDR3 length: 16
J gene: TRBJ2-1

CDR3 protein: ASSSREGTDTQY
clone size: many
V gene: TRBV5-1
CDR3 length: 12
J gene: TRBJ2-3

CDR3 protein: ASSYPGLRLAGTGELF
clone size: .
V gene: TRBV28
CDR3 length: 16
J gene: TRBJ2-2

CDR3 protein: AISESIQGSHTEAF
clone size: few
V gene: TRBV10-3
CDR3 length: 14
J gene: TRBJ1-1

CDR3 protein: ATSDPGTSGTSYNEQF
clone size: many
V gene: TRBV24-1
CDR3 length: 16
J gene: TRBJ2-1

CDR3 protein: ASSPASGRELF
clone size: few
V gene: TRBV12-3/TRBV12-4
CDR3 length: 11
J gene: TRBJ2-2

CDR3 protein: ASSFGGTLAKNIQY
clone size: few
V gene: TRBV12-3/TRBV12-4
CDR3 length: 14
J gene: TRBJ2-4

CDR3 protein: ASSLGGDYEQY
clone size: many
V gene: TRBV5-1
CDR3 length: 11
J gene: TRBJ2-7

CDR3 protein: ASSSPTGGHGYT
clone size: few
V gene: TRBV28
CDR3 length: 12
J gene: TRBJ1-2

CDR3 protein: SAREGSIQY
clone size: .
V gene: TRBV20-1
CDR3 length: 9
J gene: TRBJ2-4

CDR3 protein: ASSSPPGTQISYNEQF
clone size: many
V gene: TRBV11-2
CDR3 length: 16
J gene: TRBJ2-1

CDR3 protein: ASSFLLAGGLAKNIQY
clone size: .
V gene: TRBV12-3/TRBV12-4
CDR3 length: 16
J gene: TRBJ2-4

CDR3 protein: ASKFGGKDTGELF
clone size: many
V gene: TRBV2
CDR3 length: 13
J gene: TRBJ2-2

CDR3 protein: ASSPGTAEYEQY
clone size: many
V gene: TRBV7-9
CDR3 length: 12
J gene: TRBJ2-7